Below are 22 T cell receptor beta chains sequenced from a single sample in a study of T cell responses to AZD1222 COVID-19 vaccine. Only in-frame clones appear in the TCRdb table, and some are missing; sequencing was by immunoSEQ multiplex PCR. The profile covers 95,000 to 100,000 clones, with roughly 86% appearing a single time and approximately 1.3% taken by the ten largest. The input for sequencing was peripheral blood, taken on day 0 of AZD1222 vaccination. The receptors were gathered from an adult in good health.

Note on this clone: Mismatch with germline at one junction end may stem from a read error. The chain recombines TRBV7-2 with TRBJ1-2; D gene unclear. This CDR3 spans 15 amino acids. The germline V gene has CDR1 SGHTA and CDR2 FQGNSA. The CDR3 region is CASSLAQPFPVGYTF. For the CDR3, the DNA is TGTGCCAGCAGTTTAGCGCAGCCCTTTCCCGTTGGCTACACCTTC.

The J gene is TRBJ1-1, the V gene TRBV7-2; D gene unclear. V was clipped by 3 bases and J by 4 bases, with 15 bases between them. CDR3 size: 15 residues. Per the germline V gene, CDR1 is SGHTA and CDR2 is FQGNSA. CDR3 in DNA: TGTGCCAGCAGCTTTTCGTCAGCCCGACTCACTGAAGCTTTCTTT. Translating it yields CASSFSSARLTEAFF.

V and J are TRBV3-1 (or the pseudogene TRBV3-2) and TRBJ2-2; D may be TRBD2 (6 bases). The CDR3 has 18 residues. The V and J ends lost 4 bases and 5 bases respectively, with 23 bases between them. CDR1 and CDR2 (germline): LGHDT, YNNKEL (reference sequence). The CDR3 sequence is CASSPSKGLETRTGELFF. In DNA form, the CDR3 reads TGTGCCAGCAGCCCATCTAAGGGACTTGAAACCCGGACCGGGGAGCTGTTTTTT.

The chain links TRBV7-2 to TRBJ1-1, with TRBD1 matching over 9 bases. The CDR3 loop spans 15 amino acids. The germline V gene has CDR1 SGHTA and CDR2 FQGNSA. V trimming: 3 bases; J trimming: 5 bases; junction bases outside the gene matches: 7. CDR3 residues: CASSLATGGRTEAFF. The CDR3 coding sequence is TGTGCCAGCAGCTTGGCCACAGGGGGCCGGACTGAAGCTTTCTTT.

V is TRBV27 and J is TRBJ1-6, with a weak D call TRBD1 (6 bases). The germline V gene has CDR1 MNHEY and CDR2 SMNVEV (reference sequence). The CDR3 spans 15 residues. Trimming stripped 2 bases from V and 4 bases from J, with 9 bases between. The chain's CDR3 is CASSLRTEYNSPLHF. CDR3 in DNA: TGTGCCAGCAGTTTACGGACAGAATATAATTCACCCCTCCACTTT.

This clone was recorded once. V is TRBV19 and J is TRBJ1-4; D remains unclear. This CDR3 has 14 residues. Germline assignment: CDR1 LNHDA and CDR2 SQIVND (reference sequence). V was trimmed by 3 bases and J by 4 bases, leaving 9 bases between them. CDR3: CASSIRGFNEKLFF. The CDR3 coding sequence is TGTGCCAGTAGTATTAGAGGATTTAATGAAAAACTGTTTTTT.

The CDR3 coding sequence is TGTGCCAGCCAGGTTGGACAAGAGACCCAGTACTTC. Protein product: CASQVGQETQYF. V and J are TRBV7-9 and TRBJ2-5; D uncertain. V was cut by 8 bases and J by 2 bases, with 9 bases left in between. CDR1 and CDR2 (germline): SEHNR, FQNEAQ (reference sequence). The CDR3 has 12 residues.

This rearrangement joins TRBV11-1 to TRBJ2-3; 10 bases are a match to TRBD2. CDR1 is SGHAT and CDR2 is FQDESV in the germline V gene (reference sequence). This CDR3 region has 16 residues. V shed 5 bases, J shed 1 base, and the junction held 6 bases outside the gene matches. The CDR3 DNA reads as TGTGCCAGCAGCCGGGAACTAGCGGGACGCACAGATACGCAGTATTTT. Its protein product is CASSRELAGRTDTQYF.

This clone was found a few times. The genes are TRBV28 and TRBJ1-4, with 7 bases aligning to TRBD1. J gave up 5 bases and V 11 bases, and 8 bases lay outside the gene matches. This CDR3 is built from 13 residues. Per the germline V gene, CDR1 is MDHEN and CDR2 is SYDVKM. CDR3 in DNA: TGTGCCGTACGGGACAGTCAGAATGAAAAACTGTTTTTT. It encodes CAVRDSQNEKLFF. Variable domain in full (rest from reference TRBV28 and TRBJ1-4): DVKVTQSSRYLVKRTGEKVFLECVQDMDHENMFWYRQDPGLGLRLIYFSYDVKMKEKGDIPEGYSVSREKKERFSLILESASTNQTSMYLCAVRDSQNEKLFFGSGTQLSVL.

The J gene is TRBJ1-3, the V gene TRBV30; D might be TRBD1 (6 bases). Trimming shortened V by 5 bases and J by 4 bases, and 15 bases separated the two germline ends. The length of the CDR3 is 14 residues. Germline lookup yields CDR1 GTSNPN and CDR2 SVGIG (reference sequence). The CDR3 DNA sequence: TGTGCCTGGGCGACACAGGGTAGAGGAAACACCATATATTTT. Its translation is CAWATQGRGNTIYF. Filled out from reference TRBV30 and TRBJ1-3, the complete variable domain reads SQTIHQWPATLVQPVGSPLSLECTVEGTSNPNLYWYRQAAGRGLQLLFYSVGIGQISSEVPQNLSASRPQDRQFILSSKKLLLSDSGFYLCAWATQGRGNTIYFGEGSWLTVV.

J is TRBJ2-1 and V is TRBV19; D call uncertain. V was trimmed by 3 bases and J by 16 bases, leaving 16 bases between them. CDR3 size: 12 residues. Germline CDR1 is LNHDA and CDR2 is SQIVND (reference sequence). CDR3 amino acids: CASSIELRAFFF. CDR3 in DNA: TGTGCCAGTAGTATTGAGCTTCGGGCGTTTTTCTTC.

The chain is built from TRBV28 and TRBJ1-5; unclear D gene. Germline CDR1 and CDR2: MDHEN and SYDVKM. There are 17 residues in the CDR3. Trimming cost V 3 bases and J 6 bases, with 21 bases left between them. This chain's CDR3 is CASSFAGVSGVGQPQHF. The CDR3 bases are TGTGCCAGCAGTTTCGCTGGCGTGAGTGGGGTGGGTCAGCCCCAGCATTTT.

The V call is TRBV6-1, the J call TRBJ1-2; weak D call: TRBD1 (5 bases). This CDR3 contains 15 residues. Trimming pared 3 bases from V and 4 bases from J, leaving 15 bases between. CDR1 and CDR2 (germline): MNHNS, SASEGT. Here the CDR3 reads CASSEGGNLPYGYTF. The CDR3, as DNA: TGTGCCAGCAGTGAGGGGGGGAACCTACCCTATGGCTACACCTTC.

The chain combines TRBV23-1 with TRBJ1-2, with TRBD1 identical over 11 bases. TRBV23-1 has ORF status, its function being uncertain. The CDR3 contains 17 residues. J lost 6 bases, V lost 2 bases, and 11 bases had no gene match. The CDR3 sequence: CASSQGGTGGPQDGYTF. The CDR3 DNA is TGCGCCAGCAGTCAAGGGGGGACAGGGGGACCCCAGGATGGCTACACCTTC.

V is TRBV5-5 and J is TRBJ1-2; maybe TRBD1 (6 bases). Looked up from germline, CDR1 is SGHKS and CDR2 is YYEKEE (reference sequence). V lost 0 bases, J lost 4 bases, and 13 bases lay in between. This CDR3 has 15 residues. The CDR3 reads CASSLGTDLLYGYTF. The CDR3 nucleotides are TGTGCCAGCAGCTTGGGGACAGACCTACTCTATGGCTACACCTTC. The complete variable domain, with remaining parts taken from reference TRBV5-5 and TRBJ1-2, reads DAGVTQSPTHLIKTRGQQVTLRCSPISGHKSVSWYQQVLGQGPQFIFQYYEKEERGRGNFPDRFSARQFPNYSSELNVNALLLGDSALYLCASSLGTDLLYGYTFGSGTRLTVV.

The V and J genes are TRBV7-9 and TRBJ1-2; the D is unclear. This CDR3 spans 17 amino acids. The germline gives CDR1 SEHNR, CDR2 FQNEAQ (reference sequence). Trimming pared 5 bases from V and 0 bases from J, leaving 19 bases between. CDR3 DNA sequence: TGTGCCAGCAGCCAGCGGCTCCTGGATGCGGCTAACTATGGCTACACCTTC. Its translation is CASSQRLLDAANYGYTF. Combining the CDR3 with reference TRBV7-9 and TRBJ1-2 gives the whole variable domain DTGVSQNPRHKITKRGQNVTFRCDPISEHNRLYWYRQTLGQGPEFLTYFQNEAQLEKSRLLSDRFSAERPKGSFSTLEIQRTEQGDSAMYLCASSQRLLDAANYGYTFGSGTRLTVV.

The chain recombines TRBV4-1 with TRBJ1-4; D is possibly TRBD1 (6 bases). V was shortened by 4 bases and J by 4 bases, with 10 bases between the two germline ends. The CDR3 runs 14 residues. The germline CDR1 and CDR2 sequences are MGHRA and YSYEKL. CDR3 amino acids: CASSLQGNNEKLFF. The CDR3 DNA reads TGCGCCAGCAGCCTCCAGGGGAATAATGAAAAACTGTTTTTT.

The V gene is TRBV9, the J gene TRBJ1-6; 8 positions match TRBD1. V was pared by 1 base and J by 10 bases, with 7 bases of the junction left unmatched. In germline, CDR1 is SGDLS, CDR2 YYNGEE. The CDR3 runs to 15 residues. Written as DNA, the CDR3 is TGTGCCAGCAGCGTAAGTGCAGGGGGCGACTCACCCCTCCACTTT. Translating gives CASSVSAGGDSPLHF.

The gene calls are TRBV14 and TRBJ1-1; D is undetermined. V was shortened by 4 bases and J by 10 bases, with 16 bases between the two germline ends. The germline V gene has CDR1 SGHDN and CDR2 FVKESK. The CDR3 loop spans 13 amino acids. CDR3 DNA sequence: TGTGCCAGCAGCCGGGTCGGGGTCGGGCTAGCTTTCTTT. It codes for CASSRVGVGLAFF. Supplemented by reference TRBV14 and TRBJ1-1, the full variable domain reads EAGVTQFPSHSVIEKGQTVTLRCDPISGHDNLYWYRRVMGKEIKFLLHFVKESKQDESGMPNNRFLAERTGGTYSTLKVQPAELEDSGVYFCASSRVGVGLAFFGQGTRLTVV.

This clone has a single count. This rearrangement joins TRBV5-4 to TRBJ1-2; TRBD1 is a possible D gene (5 bases). V dropped 2 bases and J dropped 4 bases, with 21 bases sitting between them. There are 17 residues in the CDR3. Germline CDR1 and CDR2: SGHNT and YYREEE (reference sequence). This chain's CDR3 is CASSFGGGDLGVYGYTF. The CDR3 nucleotides read TGTGCCAGCAGCTTTGGAGGCGGGGATCTAGGGGTCTATGGCTACACCTTC.

The CDR3 DNA is TGCGCCAGCAGCCAAGCCGGGACAGTAAGAATTATGAACACTGAAGCTTTCTTT. It translates to CASSQAGTVRIMNTEAFF. The chain uses TRBV4-1 and TRBJ1-1; 7 bases align to TRBD1. The germline CDR1 and CDR2 sequences are MGHRA and YSYEKL. V lost 1 base and J lost 0; bases outside the gene matches: 11. The CDR3 length is 18 residues.

The chain links TRBV5-1 to TRBJ1-4; 9 nucleotides agree with TRBD1. CDR3 length equals 15 residues. The germline V gene encodes CDR1 SGHRS and CDR2 YFSETQ. The V and J ends lost 0 bases and 5 bases, in that order; junction bases with no gene match: 2. The CDR3 here is CASSLAGQGNEKLFF. CDR3 bases: TGCGCCAGCAGCTTGGCGGGACAGGGAAATGAAAAACTGTTTTTT.